The sequence of this T cell receptor beta chain was determined in a study of T-cell memory formation after mild COVID-19. The overall study: Largely donor-specific sequence clusters came from a couple of donors. Study-wide points: A subset of responding clones appeared in pre-infection memory, suggesting cross-reactive memory joined. The study found balanced CD4/CD8 in clones contracting day 15 to 85 and a CD4+ lean in later expanders.

V was cut by 8 bases and J by 4 bases, with 16 bases left in between. The V gene's germline CDR1 is SGHTA and CDR2 FQGNSA. The CDR3 sequence is 14 residues long. Note on this clonotype: The antigen is not known.

TCRdb passed the 5' RACE reads through MiXCR, listing each CDR3 protein once. The data hold about 390,000 distinct CDR3 sequences, with approximately 16% observed a single time. The J gene is TRBJ2-3, the V gene TRBV7-2; D is possibly TRBD1 (6 bases). The sequence came from a man aged 18 to 29 who had mild COVID-19 (a few samples of this study predate the infection). Cell type and time point are not known. Sequencing input: PBMCs or a T cell subset sorted from them (not recorded which). The CDR3 spells CASRAQQGSDTQYF. The CDR3 DNA follows: TGTGCCAGCCGCGCCCAGCAGGGGTCAGATACGCAGTATTTT.